The TCR beta chain described here comes from a study of blood T cell repertoires in COVID-19. Study-level background: Specimens from acute and convalescent COVID-19 originated in the United States, Italy and Spain. Nucleic acid was either cDNA or gDNA, and it came from T cells, B-cell-depleted T cells, or PBMCs.

Original processing notes: Amplification of reference gene primers was used by the study to estimate nucleated cell counts. TCRdb's copy holds only in-frame clones and misses some; the assay was immunoSEQ multiplex PCR. V and J calls and clone size are copied from that table; D and trimming were computed from the DNA. The repertoire includes more than 45,000 clones, around nine tenths of them detected once, and under 6.5% sits in the top ten. The CDR3 consists of 19 residues. V lost 1 base and J lost 0; bases outside the gene matches: 11. Looked up from germline, CDR1 is SNHLY and CDR2 is FYNNEI. The source of this sequence is a man between 65 and 80 years old with acute or convalescent COVID-19. The rearrangement uses TRBV2 and TRBJ1-1; 10 bases agree with TRBD1. Sequencing input: peripheral blood. The CDR3 bases are TGTGCCAGCAGTGAAGAAGGGTCTTGGACAGGGGGGATGAACACTGAAGCTTTCTTT. Its protein is CASSEEGSWTGGMNTEAFF.